The 19 T cell receptor beta chains below were found in one sample sequenced in a study of CD8 T cells in ankylosing spondylitis. TCRdb used MiXCR to reprocess the 5' RACE reads, holding one entry per CDR3 protein. The table lists 250,000 to 350,000 distinct CDR3 sequences, around 18% of them singletons. Specimen: blood, either unsorted or a sorted T cell fraction (not recorded which). All receptors derive from a male donor with ankylosing spondylitis or in good health (not recorded which).

This clonotype showed up many times. The V call is TRBV7-3, the J call TRBJ2-3; D unresolved. Trimming took off 5 bases at V and 5 bases at J, with 11 bases between the two ends. The CDR3 loop spans 13 amino acids. Germline V lookup: CDR1 SGHTA, CDR2 FQGTGA. This chain's CDR3 is CASSQTQLDTQYF. The CDR3 DNA reads TGTGCCAGCAGCCAAACACAATTAGATACGCAGTATTTT.

This clonotype has just a few counts. J is TRBJ2-7 and V is TRBV4-1; the D is unclear. This CDR3 has 15 residues. Germline V gene sequence: CDR1 MGHRA, CDR2 YSYEKL. The V end was cut by 0 bases, the J end by 2 bases, with 11 bases between. The CDR3 loop reads CASSQDRNWAYEQYV. The CDR3 region has the DNA TGCGCCAGCAGCCAAGATAGAAACTGGGCCTACGAGCAGTACGTC.

The table lists this clonotype with a few counts. The J gene is TRBJ1-4, the V gene TRBV5-1, with 8 bases lining up with TRBD1. Germline CDR1 reads SGHRS; CDR2 reads YFSETQ. J lost 7 bases, V lost 1 base, and 9 bases had no gene match. The CDR3 contains 16 residues. The CDR3 coding sequence is TGCGCCAGCAGCTTGTCGCCTCAGGGGGCGGGTGAAAAACTGTTTTTT. Its protein is CASSLSPQGAGEKLFF. Supplemented by reference TRBV5-1 and TRBJ1-4, the full variable domain reads KAGVTQTPRYLIKTRGQQVTLSCSPISGHRSVSWYQQTPGQGLQFLFEYFSETQRNKGNFPGRFSGRQFSNSRSEMNVSTLELGDSALYLCASSLSPQGAGEKLFFGSGTQLSVL.

This clonotype was detected only a few times. The chain combines TRBV18 with TRBJ2-7; D not resolved. CDR3 length: 14 amino acids. CDR1 and CDR2 (germline): KGHSH, LQKENI. V lost 2 bases, J lost 0 bases, and 8 bases lay in between. The CDR3 sequence: CASSPAQSSYEQYV. As DNA, the CDR3 is TGTGCCAGCTCACCAGCCCAGTCCTCCTACGAGCAGTACGTC.

The chain recombines TRBV20-1 with TRBJ2-5, with unresolved D. The CDR3 totals 13 residues. Germline V lookup: CDR1 DFQATT, CDR2 SNEGSKA (reference sequence). Trimming took 2 bases from V and 4 from J, leaving 11 bases between them. The chain's CDR3 is CSARHPNAETQYF. Here the CDR3 DNA reads TGCAGTGCTAGACACCCAAACGCAGAGACCCAGTACTTC.

The chain recombines TRBV12-3 or TRBV12-4 with TRBJ1-2, with unresolved D. The ends were cut back, 1 base at V and 3 bases at J, with 9 bases in the middle. This CDR3 has 14 residues. CDR3 in amino acids: CASSLVGNDYGYTF. The CDR3 DNA follows: TGTGCCAGCAGTTTAGTGGGAAACGACTATGGCTACACCTTC.

This clonotype came up a few times. This chain uses TRBV5-1 with TRBJ2-3, with 9 bases fitting TRBD2. Germline values: CDR1 SGHRS, CDR2 YFSETQ. The trim removed 2 bases at V and 4 bases at J, leaving 2 bases unmatched. The CDR3 runs to 14 residues. The CDR3 sequence: CASSLERGADTQYF. Here the CDR3 DNA reads TGCGCCAGCAGCTTAGAGCGGGGGGCAGATACGCAGTATTTT.

J is TRBJ2-1 and V is TRBV19; TRBD2 matches at 10 bases. Germline assignment: CDR1 LNHDA and CDR2 SQIVND (reference sequence). V was pared by 3 bases and J by 7 bases, with 12 bases of the junction left unmatched. The CDR3 is made up of 17 amino acids. CDR3 loop: CASSIDSGRYSSNEQFF. Written as DNA, the CDR3 is TGTGCCAGTAGTATTGATAGCGGGAGGTACAGCAGTAATGAGCAGTTCTTC.

This clonotype was observed a handful of times. The chain has TRBV29-1 and TRBJ1-3, with D possibly being TRBD1 (6 bases). Germline V gene sequence: CDR1 SQVTM, CDR2 ANQGSEA. Trimming cost V 6 bases and J 0 bases, with 9 bases left between them. The CDR3 has 13 residues. The CDR3 DNA follows: TGCAGCGTAGAACAGGGCTCTGGAAACACCATATATTTT. Protein sequence: CSVEQGSGNTIYF.

This clonotype was detected many times. The chain joins TRBV12-3 or TRBV12-4 to TRBJ2-2; possible D gene TRBD1, 6 bases. The CDR3 is 14 amino acids. The V gene lost 5 bases and the J gene lost 5 bases, with 12 bases spanning the gap. As DNA, the CDR3 is TGTGCCAGCAGTCATAACAGGGAAACCGGGGAGCTGTTTTTT. This translates into CASSHNRETGELFF.

This clonotype was seen at least ten times. V usage is TRBV5-1 and J usage is TRBJ2-7; 8 positions agree with TRBD2. CDR1 is SGHRS, CDR2 YFSETQ, per germline. The CDR3 loop spans 15 amino acids. The J segment lost 3 bases and the V segment lost 4 bases, leaving 9 bases of the junction unmatched. CDR3 sequence: CASSINGGGDYEQYV. As DNA, the CDR3 is TGCGCCAGCAGCATTAACGGGGGGGGTGACTACGAGCAGTACGTC.

The rearrangement joins TRBV29-1 to TRBJ2-3; unclear D gene. V gave up 4 bases and J gave up 1 base, with 12 bases separating them. CDR1 SQVTM and CDR2 ANQGSEA come from the germline V gene. The length of the CDR3 is 14 residues. The CDR3 sequence: CSVVRGIGTDTQYF. The CDR3 DNA follows: TGCAGCGTTGTGAGAGGAATAGGCACAGATACGCAGTATTTT.

The sample holds a few counts of this clonotype. J is TRBJ2-4 and V is TRBV15, with a tentative D call TRBD1 (5 bases). CDR1 is LNHNV and CDR2 is YYDKDF in the germline V gene (reference sequence). V was trimmed by 6 bases and J by 7 bases, leaving 19 bases between them. The CDR3 is 15 residues long. The CDR3 reads CATREALTEVNIQYF. DNA for the CDR3: TGTGCCACCAGAGAGGCCCTGACAGAAGTGAACATTCAGTACTTC. Full variable domain (rest looked up from reference TRBV15 and TRBJ2-4): DAMVIQNPRYQVTQFGKPVTLSCSQTLNHNVMYWYQQKSSQAPKLLFHYYDKDFNNEADTPDNFQSRRPNTSFCFLDIRSPGLGDTAMYLCATREALTEVNIQYFGAGTRLSVL.

There are a few counts of this clonotype. The CDR3 spells CASSHTGTSGNTGELFF. The DNA of the CDR3 is TGTGCCAGCAGTCACACCGGGACTAGCGGGAACACCGGGGAGCTGTTTTTT. The chain combines TRBV12-3 or TRBV12-4 with TRBJ2-2; 11 bases match TRBD2. The V gene end was trimmed by 5 bases and the J gene end by 1 base; junction bases not matched to a gene: 6. This CDR3 has 17 amino acids.

V gene TRBV3-1 combines with J gene TRBJ2-1; 8 bases align to TRBD2. With 0 bases clipped from V and 7 bases from J, the junction kept 5 bases outside the gene matches. CDR3 length: 15 residues. Germline V lookup: CDR1 LGHDT, CDR2 YNNKEL (reference sequence). The CDR3 sequence is CASSQDDGGGNEQFF. CDR3 bases: TGTGCCAGCAGCCAAGATGACGGGGGGGGGAATGAGCAGTTCTTC.

The DNA of the CDR3 is TGTGCCAGCAGCGTAGGCGGGGGCCGGGATACGCAGTATTTT. It translates to CASSVGGGRDTQYF. This rearrangement joins TRBV9 to TRBJ2-3; maybe TRBD2 (7 bases). V lost 0 bases, J lost 6 bases, and 11 bases lay in between. Germline V gives CDR1 SGDLS, CDR2 YYNGEE. CDR3 size: 14 residues.

The J gene is TRBJ1-6, the V gene TRBV12-3 or TRBV12-4; D is perhaps TRBD1 (6 bases). Trimming pared 0 bases from V and 5 bases from J, leaving 11 bases between. CDR3 length equals 16 residues. The DNA of the CDR3 is TGTGCCAGCAGTTTAGCTTCGGCAGGGGATAATTCACCCCTCCACTTT. As protein: CASSLASAGDNSPLHF.

V and J are TRBV5-1 and TRBJ2-2; TRBD2 matches 7 bases. The trim removed 4 bases at V and 2 bases at J, leaving 8 bases unmatched. CDR3 length: 16 amino acids. Germline V gene lookup returns CDR1 SGHRS and CDR2 YFSETQ. The DNA of the CDR3 is TGCGCCAGCAGCGGGCGGGAGCCACCCAACACCGGGGAGCTGTTTTTT. It is translated as CASSGREPPNTGELFF.

This clonotype occurred a few times. V is TRBV12-3 or TRBV12-4 and J is TRBJ2-3; tentatively, D is TRBD1 (6 bases). Trimming cost V 8 bases and J 1 base, with 10 bases left between them. This CDR3 contains 13 residues. CDR3 sequence reads: CASRDTRTDTQYF. The CDR3 coding sequence is TGTGCCAGCCGGGACACACGCACAGATACGCAGTATTTT.